The present T cell receptor beta chain was sequenced within a study of T cells expressing NK-cell markers. Study-wide background: Investigators obtained TCR beta repertoires from sorted CD3+CD56+NKG2C+, CD3+CD56+NKG2C- and CD3+CD56-NKG2C+ T cells. Among the eight sequenced donors, seven tested HCMV-seropositive and one tested seronegative.

TCR beta cDNA was generated via 5'RACE template switching incorporating UMIs. No DNA is given; TCRdb re-called the 5' RACE reads and lists each CDR3 protein once. This table lists 550,000 or so distinct CDR3 sequences. The V gene's germline CDR1 is DFQATT and CDR2 SNEGSKA (reference sequence). The CDR3 loop spans 13 amino acids. Sequencing was performed on blood T cells: a sorted CD56 or NKG2C T cell subset, CD4+ or CD8+ T cells, or bulk PBMC T cells (not recorded which). V and J are TRBV20-1 and TRBJ2-7; absent DNA, TCRdb's TRBD2 call cannot be checked. This receptor was obtained from a man aged 18 to 35 in good health. The CDR3 reads CSAGGLAAYEQYF.